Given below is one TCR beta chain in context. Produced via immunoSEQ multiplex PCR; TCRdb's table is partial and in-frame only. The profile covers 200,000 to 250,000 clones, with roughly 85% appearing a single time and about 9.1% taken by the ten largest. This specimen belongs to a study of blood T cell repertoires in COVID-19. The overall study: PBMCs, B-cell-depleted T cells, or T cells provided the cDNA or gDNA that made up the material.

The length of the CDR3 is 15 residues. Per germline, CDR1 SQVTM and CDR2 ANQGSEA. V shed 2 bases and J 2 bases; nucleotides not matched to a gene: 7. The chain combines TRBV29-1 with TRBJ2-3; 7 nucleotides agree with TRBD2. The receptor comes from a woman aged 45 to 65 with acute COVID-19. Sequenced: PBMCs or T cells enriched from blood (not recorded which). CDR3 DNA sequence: TGCAGCGTTGAACCTTCTAGCGGAGACACAGATACGCAGTATTTT. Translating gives CSVEPSSGDTDTQYF.